The next 18 T cell receptor beta chains were all read from a single sample in a study of prognosis after radiotherapy for stage I lung cancer. Two rounds of multiplex PCR amplified TCR beta CDR3 from genomic DNA. Individual primers that were specific to each TRBV and TRBJ gene served in first-round PCR. TCRdb itself ran the multiplex PCR reads through MiXCR, one entry per CDR3 protein. The sample has fewer than 20,000 distinct CDR3 sequences, around 47% seen once; the top ten hold about 39%. The source material was PBMCs, sampled before or after stereotactic body radiation therapy (not recorded which). These receptors were taken from a donor older than 45 with non-small cell lung cancer.

At least ten counts were recorded for this clonotype. The chain couples TRBV3-1 to TRBJ2-7; 7 bases line up with TRBD1. V lost 5 bases and J lost 1; bases outside the gene matches: 5. The CDR3 has 14 amino acids. CDR1 and CDR2 (germline): LGHDT, YNNKEL (reference sequence). The CDR3 loop reads CASSSNRGSYEQYF. CDR3 nucleotides: TGTGCCAGCAGCTCCAACAGGGGATCCTACGAGCAGTACTTC.

The chain couples TRBV20-1 to TRBJ2-3; D perhaps matches TRBD2 (6 bases). Germline-derived CDR1 and CDR2 are DFQATT and SNEGSKA (reference sequence). This CDR3 is 16 amino acids long. Trimming pared 6 bases from V and 0 bases from J, leaving 19 bases between. The CDR3 DNA reads as TGCAGTGCGCCGAGGTCAGGACTATTTAGCACAGATACGCAGTATTTT. Protein sequence: CSAPRSGLFSTDTQYF.

A few counts support this clonotype. A far larger clone is one nucleotide away, so this likely arose from a read error. The chain carries TRBV6-4 and TRBJ2-1, with D possibly matching TRBD1 (6 bases). Germline-derived CDR1 and CDR2 are MRHNA and SNTAGT. CDR3 length equals 12 residues. The CDR3 protein is CASSAGVNERFF. In DNA, the CDR3 is TGTGCCAGCAGTGCAGGGGTCAATGAGCGGTTCTTC.

Regarding this clonotype: A much more abundant neighbour one base away suggests this may be a read error. V usage is TRBV7-9 and J usage is TRBJ1-4; TRBD1 matches at 8 bases. The CDR3 totals 14 residues. With V trimmed by 11 bases and J by 3 bases, 8 bases remained unmatched. Germline V gene lookup returns CDR1 SEHNR and CDR2 FQNEAQ (reference sequence). The CDR3 coding sequence is TGTGCCGGCACCCAGGGGGCGGCTAATGAAAAACTGTTTTTT. It yields the protein CAGTQGAANEKLFF.

This sequence joins TRBV20-1 and TRBJ2-5; 7 nucleotides agree with TRBD2. Unmatched junction bases numbered 8, after V lost 5 bases and J lost 2 bases. The CDR3 length is 14 residues. Looked up from germline, CDR1 is DFQATT and CDR2 is SNEGSKA (reference sequence). CDR3 protein: CSAPNLAVQETQYF. DNA for the CDR3: TGCAGTGCTCCTAATCTAGCGGTTCAAGAGACCCAGTACTTC.

Notes on this clonotype: One end of the junction varies from germline; a read error may be responsible. V gene TRBV7-2 combines with J gene TRBJ2-5, with a weak D call TRBD2 (7 bases). In germline, CDR1 is SGHTA, CDR2 FQGNSA. This CDR3 spans 16 amino acids. CDR3 bases: TGTGCCAGCAGCTTAATGCTCTGGGGGGGCCAAGAGGCCCAGTACTTC. As protein: CASSLMLWGGQEAQYF. The full variable domain, completed using reference TRBV7-2 and TRBJ2-5, is GAGVSQSPSNKVTEKGKDVELRCDPISGHTALYWYRQSLGQGLEFLIYFQGNSAPDKSGLPSDRFSAERTGGSVSTLTIQRTQQEDSAVYLCASSLMLWGGQEAQYFGPGTRLLVL.

The CDR3 sequence is CASSFGQGLLNTEAFF. CDR3 nucleotide sequence: TGTGCCAGCAGTTTCGGACAGGGACTATTGAACACTGAAGCTTTCTTT. This chain links TRBV28 with TRBJ1-1; 8 bases match TRBD1. Trimming cost V 3 bases and J 0 bases; bases outside gene matches: 6. CDR1 is MDHEN, CDR2 SYDVKM, per germline. The CDR3 length is 16 residues.

The sample holds many counts of this clonotype. The chain couples TRBV3-1 to TRBJ1-2; TRBD1 matches 7 bases. The CDR3 is 15 residues long. The trim removed 0 bases at V and 5 bases at J, leaving 6 bases unmatched. Germline V lookup: CDR1 LGHDT, CDR2 YNNKEL (reference sequence). CDR3 coding DNA: TGTGCCAGCAGCCAAGATTTTAACAGGGGTTATGGCTACACCTTC. Amino acids: CASSQDFNRGYGYTF.

This clonotype was recorded only once. The chain has TRBV7-9 and TRBJ2-7, with 7 bases that match TRBD2. The CDR3 length is 16 residues. J gave up 7 bases and V 6 bases, and 18 bases lay outside the gene matches. The germline gives CDR1 SEHNR, CDR2 FQNEAQ (reference sequence). CDR3 amino acids: CASSSGGGRVVNEQYF. Written as DNA, the CDR3 is TGTGCCAGCAGTTCCGGGGGAGGGAGGGTCGTCAATGAGCAGTACTTC.

This clonotype was counted many times. The V gene is TRBV19, the J gene TRBJ1-1; D gene uncertain. The germline V and J ends were trimmed by 6 bases and 2 bases, with 10 bases remaining between them. The CDR3 contains 13 residues. The germline CDR1 and CDR2 sequences are LNHDA and SQIVND (reference sequence). This CDR3 reads CASRSQINTEAFF. In DNA form, the CDR3 reads TGTGCCAGTAGATCCCAGATTAACACTGAAGCTTTCTTT.

The chain carries TRBV5-1 and TRBJ2-1, with 8 bases identical to TRBD2. The CDR3 contains 14 residues. Losses at the gene ends were 6 bases for V and 8 bases for J; bases not matched to a gene: 10. Germline loops: CDR1 SGHRS, CDR2 YFSETQ. CDR3 coding DNA: TGCGCCAGCACCCGGGGGGGACCAGAGGATGAGCAGTTCTTC. Translating gives CASTRGGPEDEQFF.

V gene TRBV3-1 combines with J gene TRBJ2-4; a weak D match, TRBD2 (5 bases). The CDR3 contains 13 residues. Looked up from germline, CDR1 is LGHDT and CDR2 is YNNKEL (reference sequence). Trimming took 2 bases from V and 9 from J, leaving 11 bases between them. The CDR3 reads CASSQLTEGIQYF. The CDR3 DNA sequence: TGTGCCAGCAGCCAACTAACAGAGGGCATTCAGTACTTC.

This clonotype showed up many times. The rearrangement joins TRBV6-5 to TRBJ2-7, with 7 bases identical to TRBD2. Germline lookup yields CDR1 MNHEY and CDR2 SVGAGI. The V and J ends lost 0 bases and 3 bases, in that order; junction bases with no gene match: 5. The CDR3 is 15 amino acids. The CDR3, as DNA: TGTGCCAGCAGTTACTCGCGGGGGTTTTACTACGAGCAGTACTTC. It translates to CASSYSRGFYYEQYF.

This chain links TRBV7-2 with TRBJ2-5, with D possibly TRBD2 on 5 matching bases. Trimming cost V 1 base and J 5 bases, with 17 bases left between them. CDR1 is SGHTA, CDR2 FQGNSA, per germline. This CDR3 comprises 16 residues. The CDR3 sequence: CASSLGGGLARETQYF. DNA of the CDR3: TGTGCCAGCAGCTTAGGAGGTGGGCTAGCTAGGGAGACCCAGTACTTC.

Turning to this clonotype: Possible read error: a much larger clone is one base away. The chain employs TRBV6-1 and TRBJ1-5; 9 bases match TRBD1. The CDR3 runs 15 residues. CDR1 MNHNS and CDR2 SASEGT come from the germline V gene. In DNA form, the CDR3 reads TGTGCCAGTCGGGACAGGGCTTATAGCAATCAGCCCCAGCGTTTT. It is translated as CASRDRAYSNQPQRF.

This clonotype has a count of ten or more. A read error is possible here, since a much larger clone lies one base away. V usage is TRBV12-3 or TRBV12-4 and J usage is TRBJ2-7; 7 nucleotides line up with TRBD1. This CDR3 contains 14 residues. The CDR3 protein is CASSLVDRVNEQHF. The CDR3 DNA reads TGTGCCAGCAGTTTAGTAGACAGGGTGAACGAGCAGCACTTC.

Many counts were recorded for this clonotype. The chain carries TRBV5-1 and TRBJ1-6; no clear D. Trimming cost V 2 bases and J 0 bases, with 12 bases left between them. The CDR3 spans 17 residues. Germline V lookup: CDR1 SGHRS, CDR2 YFSETQ. The CDR3 DNA is TGCGCCAGCAGCTTCGACCCCAGGAGCTCCTATAATTCACCCCTCCACTTT. Translated: CASSFDPRSSYNSPLHF.

The J gene is TRBJ1-3, the V gene TRBV7-2; tentative D call: TRBD1 (5 bases). With 1 base removed from V and 15 bases from J, the gap between germline ends came to 13 bases. The CDR3 is 12 amino acids. CDR1 is SGHTA, CDR2 FQGNSA, per germline. CDR3 protein: CASSLDAGLKYF. The CDR3 DNA sequence: TGTGCCAGCAGCTTAGATGCAGGGCTCAAATATTTT.